A single sample gave rise to the 29 T cell receptor beta chains below, sequenced in a study of human versus mouse CDR3 diversity and MHC coevolution (dated by TCRdb to the late 2010s). Libraries were constructed by the immunoSEQ multiplex PCR assay. In TCRdb, the immuneACCESS table is reduced to in-frame sequences with V and J assigned. These tables do not hold every clone; where another copy was compared, an unresolved V gene accounts for under half, and the others remain unexplained. The sample table shows tens of thousands of clones, and 85% to 95% are seen once. 1.3% to 1.5% of the sample is taken by the ten largest. The specimen was naive CD4+ T cells from blood. The sample's cell subset or site label, decoded: CD45RO-negative CD62L-positive naive CD4 T cells. These receptors came from a person aged 25 to 75 in good health.

This sequence joins TRBV6-5 and TRBJ1-5; D unresolved. V gave up 6 bases and J gave up 4 bases, with 13 bases separating them. CDR3 length: 14 residues. CDR1 and CDR2 from the germline V gene are MNHEY and SVGAGI. In DNA form, the CDR3 reads TGTGCCAGCAGCCGGACGGGGAGGAATCAGCCCCAGCATTTT. Translated, it gives CASSRTGRNQPQHF.

The rearrangement links TRBV19 to TRBJ2-7; tentatively, D is TRBD1 (5 bases). V was trimmed by 5 bases and J by 3 bases, leaving 14 bases between them. The CDR3 consists of 14 residues. Germline V gene data show CDR1 as LNHDA and CDR2 as SQIVND (reference sequence). CDR3 sequence (DNA): TGTGCCAGTAGTCCCCTTTTACAGGTCTACGAGCAGTACTTC. Translating gives CASSPLLQVYEQYF.

The chain recombines TRBV6-6 with TRBJ2-7; maybe TRBD1 (6 bases). In germline, CDR1 is MNHNY, CDR2 SVGAGI (reference sequence). Trimming removed 7 bases at V and 2 bases at J, with 9 bases between. This CDR3 has 12 amino acids. The CDR3 sequence: CASKNRAYEQYF. In nucleotides, the CDR3 is TGTGCCAGCAAGAACAGGGCCTACGAGCAGTACTTC.

The rearrangement uses TRBV30 and TRBJ1-2, with TRBD1 identical over 9 bases. The CDR3 loop spans 12 amino acids. From germline, CDR1 is GTSNPN and CDR2 SVGIG (reference sequence). V dropped 5 bases and J dropped 4; count of bases not matched to a gene: 2. This CDR3 is CAWGQGTYGYTF. CDR3 DNA: TGTGCCTGGGGACAGGGGACCTATGGCTACACCTTC.

The rearrangement joins TRBV7-2 to TRBJ2-1; perhaps TRBD2 as D (6 bases). Germline V gene sequence: CDR1 SGHTA, CDR2 FQGNSA. The CDR3 is made up of 17 amino acids. The V end lost 1 base, the J end lost 0 bases, and 13 bases lay between the germline ends. DNA for the CDR3: TGTGCCAGCAGCTTAGGGAGGGGCGCCAGCTCCTACAATGAGCAGTTCTTC. Protein: CASSLGRGASSYNEQFF.

The CDR3 protein is CASSSTGTSYNEQFF. The CDR3 region has the DNA TGCGCCAGCAGTTCAACGGGGACTTCCTACAATGAGCAGTTCTTC. V gene TRBV10-2 combines with J gene TRBJ2-1; a possible D gene is TRBD2 (6 bases). Looked up from germline, CDR1 is WSHSY and CDR2 is SAAADI. V was pared by 5 bases and J by 1 base, with 12 bases between. CDR3 length: 15 amino acids.

The rearrangement uses TRBV4-3 and TRBJ2-6; TRBD1 aligns across 10 bases. The germline V gene encodes CDR1 LGHNA and CDR2 YSLEER. The ends lost 4 bases at V and 0 bases at J; junction bases unmatched: 3. The CDR3 has 17 amino acids. For the CDR3, the DNA is TGCGCCAGCAGCCCGGGGACAGGGGACTCTGGGGCCAACGTCCTGACTTTC. Translating gives CASSPGTGDSGANVLTF.

The table lists this clone with a count of one. CDR3 bases: TGTGCCAGCTCCCCAGGGCAAATATACGAGCAGTACTTC. Translating it yields CASSPGQIYEQYF. V and J are TRBV7-9 and TRBJ2-7; the D gene is possibly TRBD1 (5 bases). CDR1 and CDR2 from the germline V gene are SEHNR and FQNEAQ (reference sequence). Trimming took off 8 bases at V and 4 bases at J, with 15 bases between the two ends. The CDR3 length is 13 residues. The variable domain in full, with the rest retrieved from reference TRBV7-9 and TRBJ2-7, is DTGVSQNPRHKITKRGQNVTFRCDPISEHNRLYWYRQTLGQGPEFLTYFQNEAQLEKSRLLSDRFSAERPKGSFSTLEIQRTEQGDSAMYLCASSPGQIYEQYFGPGTRLTVT.

This clone was picked up a small number of times. CDR3 loop: CASRQGMYTEAFF. The CDR3 coding sequence is TGTGCCAGTCGACAGGGAATGTACACTGAAGCTTTCTTT. The gene calls are TRBV19 and TRBJ1-1, with 7 positions matching TRBD1. Germline loops: CDR1 LNHDA, CDR2 SQIVND (reference sequence). CDR3 length: 13 amino acids. The V and J ends lost 8 bases and 3 bases, in that order; junction bases with no gene match: 6.

The rearrangement links TRBV10-3 to TRBJ2-2; 10 positions match TRBD2. Germline V gene lookup returns CDR1 ENHRY and CDR2 SYGVKD. CDR3 size: 14 residues. After removal of 6 bases from V and 3 bases from J, the junction contained 1 base not matched to a gene. CDR3 in DNA: TGTGCCATCAGAGGACTAGCGGACACCGGGGAGCTGTTTTTT. This encodes CAIRGLADTGELFF.

The rearrangement joins TRBV6-5 to TRBJ2-5; 8 positions agree with TRBD2. The germline V gene has CDR1 MNHEY and CDR2 SVGAGI. CDR3 length: 11 amino acids. V gave up 4 bases and J gave up 9 bases; unmatched junction bases: 1. The CDR3 region is CASSSGGAQYF. The CDR3 bases are TGTGCCAGCAGTTCCGGGGGGGCCCAGTACTTC.

The V gene is TRBV28, the J gene TRBJ2-7, with TRBD1 matching over 11 bases. Trimming cost V 7 bases and J 1 base; bases outside gene matches: 12. Germline V gene lookup returns CDR1 MDHEN and CDR2 SYDVKM. This CDR3 spans 17 amino acids. CDR3 loop: CASTIGGTGGRSYEQYF. The CDR3 bases are TGTGCCAGCACCATTGGCGGGACAGGGGGTAGATCCTACGAGCAGTACTTC.

The V call is TRBV27, the J call TRBJ1-2; 7 nucleotides match TRBD1. The CDR3 loop spans 13 amino acids. After removal of 9 bases from V and 4 bases from J, the junction contained 8 bases not matched to a gene. Germline CDR1 MNHEY, CDR2 SMNVEV (reference sequence). The CDR3 loop reads CASSTGWGYGYTF. Written as DNA, the CDR3 is TGTGCCAGTTCGACAGGGTGGGGCTATGGCTACACCTTC.

This chain uses TRBV9 with TRBJ2-5; 12 bases are a match to TRBD2. With the DNA end fitting TRBJ2-7 better, the J assignment may be wrong. The CDR3 runs 15 residues. Germline CDR1 and CDR2: SGDLS and YYNGEE. The CDR3 here is CASSVATSGSYEQYF. CDR3 in DNA: TGTGCCAGCAGCGTAGCGACTAGCGGGAGCTACGAGCAGTACTTC.

CDR3: CAWSSGTGRRDEQFF. CDR3 in DNA: TGTGCCTGGAGTTCCGGGACAGGGCGTCGGGATGAGCAGTTCTTC. The chain has TRBV30 and TRBJ2-1, with 9 bases lining up with TRBD1. Trimming took 2 bases from V and 8 from J; bases not matched to a gene: 10. This CDR3 contains 15 residues. Germline V gene lookup returns CDR1 GTSNPN and CDR2 SVGIG (reference sequence).

The CDR3 sequence is CASSPQGTSTDTQYF. CDR3 sequence (DNA): TGTGCCAGCTCACCACAAGGGACTAGCACAGATACGCAGTATTTT. J is TRBJ2-3 and V is TRBV18, with D possibly matching TRBD2 (6 bases). The germline V gene encodes CDR1 KGHSH and CDR2 LQKENI. V shed 1 base and J shed 0 bases, with 8 bases lying between them. This CDR3 spans 15 amino acids.

The chain is built from TRBV7-3 and TRBJ1-1; TRBD1 matches at 9 bases. V dropped 2 bases and J dropped 5; count of bases not matched to a gene: 6. The CDR3 has 15 residues. The germline V gene has CDR1 SGHTA and CDR2 FQGTGA. As DNA, the CDR3 is TGTGCCAGCAGCTTAGAGCCGACAGGGGGAACTGAAGCTTTCTTT. The encoded protein is CASSLEPTGGTEAFF.

The CDR3 protein is CASSSRQGTNEKLFF. In DNA, the CDR3 is TGTGCCAGCAGTTCCCGACAGGGAACTAATGAAAAACTGTTTTTT. The V gene is TRBV27, the J gene TRBJ1-4; 7 bases fit TRBD1. The germline V gene encodes CDR1 MNHEY and CDR2 SMNVEV (reference sequence). J was trimmed by 1 base and V by 4 bases; bases with no gene match: 3. The CDR3 covers 15 residues.

This CDR3 is CAWSPGTGSDTQYF. In DNA, the CDR3 is TGTGCCTGGAGTCCCGGGACAGGGTCAGATACGCAGTATTTT. The genes are TRBV30 and TRBJ2-3; TRBD1 agrees at 9 bases. V shed 2 bases and J 4 bases; nucleotides not matched to a gene: 4. Germline loops: CDR1 GTSNPN, CDR2 SVGIG (reference sequence). This CDR3 spans 14 amino acids.

The chain combines TRBV11-2 with TRBJ2-7, with 14 bases lining up with TRBD2. V dropped 1 base and J dropped 4; count of bases not matched to a gene: 9. This CDR3 has 18 residues. Germline V gives CDR1 SGHAT, CDR2 FQNNGV. The CDR3 is CASSLAVSGTSGGYEQYF. DNA for the CDR3: TGTGCCAGCAGCTTAGCAGTTAGTGGGACTAGCGGGGGTTACGAGCAGTACTTC. Looking up the rest from reference TRBV11-2 and TRBJ2-7 gives the full variable domain: EAGVAQSPRYKIIEKRQSVAFWCNPISGHATLYWYQQILGQGPKLLIQFQNNGVVDDSQLPKDRFSAERLKGVDSTLKIQPAKLEDSAVYLCASSLAVSGTSGGYEQYFGPGTRLTVT.

V gene TRBV25-1 combines with J gene TRBJ1-6; a weak D match, TRBD1 (5 bases). V was trimmed by 8 bases and J by 6 bases, leaving 14 bases between them. This CDR3 spans 14 amino acids. Germline lookup yields CDR1 MGHDK and CDR2 SYGVNS. CDR3 sequence: CASHLGAANSPLHF. As DNA, the CDR3 is TGTGCCAGCCATCTAGGGGCCGCTAATTCACCCCTCCACTTT.

The gene calls are TRBV7-8 and TRBJ2-3, with TRBD2 matching 8 bases. This CDR3 comprises 15 residues. The V and J ends lost 4 bases and 3 bases, in that order; junction bases with no gene match: 6. Germline V gives CDR1 SGHVS, CDR2 FQNEAQ. CDR3 loop: CASSSPGLATDTQYF. CDR3 bases: TGTGCCAGCAGCTCCCCCGGACTAGCTACAGATACGCAGTATTTT.

The chain employs TRBV27 and TRBJ2-7, with 7 bases identical to TRBD1. The CDR3 contains 16 residues. With V trimmed by 4 bases and J by 0 bases, 9 bases remained unmatched. Germline lookup yields CDR1 MNHEY and CDR2 SMNVEV (reference sequence). The CDR3 DNA sequence: TGTGCCAGCAGTTCCACTAGTGACAGGGACTCCTACGAGCAGTACTTC. This sequence encodes CASSSTSDRDSYEQYF.

V gene TRBV5-1 combines with J gene TRBJ2-7; TRBD1 matches at 9 bases. Looked up from germline, CDR1 is SGHRS and CDR2 is YFSETQ. The J segment lost 4 bases and the V segment lost 4 bases, leaving 6 bases of the junction unmatched. The CDR3 consists of 14 residues. The CDR3 protein is CASSPGTGSYEQYF. In DNA form, the CDR3 reads TGCGCCAGCAGCCCCGGGACAGGGTCATACGAGCAGTACTTC.

This chain uses TRBV4-2 with TRBJ2-7; 10 bases align to TRBD2. CDR1 is LGHNA, CDR2 YNFKEQ, per germline. The ends lost 4 bases at V and 3 bases at J; junction bases unmatched: 9. CDR3 length: 16 amino acids. The CDR3 DNA is TGTGCCAGCAGCCCGACCAGCTCTAGCGGGGGCTACGAGCAGTACTTC. Translation gives CASSPTSSSGGYEQYF.

The chain uses TRBV7-9 and TRBJ2-1, with TRBD1 matching 12 bases. Germline CDR1 and CDR2: SEHNR and FQNEAQ (reference sequence). The trim removed 1 base at V and 7 bases at J, leaving 8 bases unmatched. The CDR3 has 17 residues. The CDR3 is CASSLGGDRGRKNEQFF. For the CDR3, the DNA is TGTGCCAGCAGCTTAGGGGGGGACAGGGGGCGGAAAAATGAGCAGTTCTTC.

The chain couples TRBV4-1 to TRBJ2-2; 7 bases align to TRBD1. The CDR3 has 16 amino acids. V was clipped by 3 bases and J by 3 bases; unmatched bases: 7. The V gene's germline CDR1 is MGHRA and CDR2 YSYEKL. CDR3 sequence: CASSQLGTADTGELFF. CDR3 DNA: TGCGCCAGCAGCCAGCTGGGGACAGCAGACACCGGGGAGCTGTTTTTT.

V usage is TRBV6-1 and J usage is TRBJ2-5, with TRBD1 matching over 7 bases. There are 14 residues in the CDR3. Germline V lookup: CDR1 MNHNS, CDR2 SASEGT. Trimming took 6 bases from V and 0 from J; bases not matched to a gene: 4. The CDR3 is CASRPGQYQETQYF. The CDR3 coding sequence is TGTGCCAGCAGGCCGGGACAGTACCAAGAGACCCAGTACTTC.

V usage is TRBV7-8 and J usage is TRBJ1-1; no clear D. Germline assignment: CDR1 SGHVS and CDR2 FQNEAQ. With 5 bases removed from V and 1 base from J, the gap between germline ends came to 17 bases. The CDR3 extends over 16 amino acids. CDR3: CASSPRGDQANTEAFF. The CDR3 DNA reads TGTGCCAGCAGCCCCCGGGGTGACCAGGCGAACACTGAAGCTTTCTTT.